This T cell receptor (beta chain) was identified in a study of T cell changes during pregnancy in multiple sclerosis. Germline loops: CDR1 MNHNY, CDR2 SVGAGI (reference sequence). Trimming pared 4 bases from V and 0 bases from J, leaving 9 bases between. The CDR3 length is 14 residues. Data came from immunoSEQ multiplex PCR; TCRdb stores just in-frame clones and leaves some out. The sample lists tens of thousands of clones, around 92% occurring once. This clone was observed a few times. This receptor was identified in a female donor with multiple sclerosis, enrolled in a pregnancy study. The chain couples TRBV6-6 to TRBJ1-2, with a possible D match to TRBD1 (6 bases). The sequenced sample was peripheral blood, obtained after pregnancy. CDR3 DNA sequence: TGTGCCAGCAGTTTCTGGACAGCTAACTATGGCTACACCTTC. Its translation is CASSFWTANYGYTF.